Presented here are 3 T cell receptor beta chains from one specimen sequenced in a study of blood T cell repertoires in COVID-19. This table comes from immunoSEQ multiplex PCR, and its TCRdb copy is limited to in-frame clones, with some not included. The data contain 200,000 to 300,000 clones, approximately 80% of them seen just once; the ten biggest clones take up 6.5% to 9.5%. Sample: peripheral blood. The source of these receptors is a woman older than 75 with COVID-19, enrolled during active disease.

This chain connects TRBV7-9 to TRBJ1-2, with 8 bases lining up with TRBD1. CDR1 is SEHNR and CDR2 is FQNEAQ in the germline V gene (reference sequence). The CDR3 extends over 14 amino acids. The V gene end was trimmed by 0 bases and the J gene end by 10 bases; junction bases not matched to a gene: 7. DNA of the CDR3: TGTGCCAGCAGCTTAGCGGGCAGGGGGCTCTTCTACACCTTC. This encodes CASSLAGRGLFYTF.

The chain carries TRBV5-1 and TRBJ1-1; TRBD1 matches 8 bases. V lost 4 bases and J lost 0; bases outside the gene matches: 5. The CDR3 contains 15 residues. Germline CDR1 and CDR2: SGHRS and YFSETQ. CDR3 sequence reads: CASSLQGALNTEAFF. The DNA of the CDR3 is TGCGCCAGCAGCCTCCAGGGGGCCCTGAACACTGAAGCTTTCTTT.

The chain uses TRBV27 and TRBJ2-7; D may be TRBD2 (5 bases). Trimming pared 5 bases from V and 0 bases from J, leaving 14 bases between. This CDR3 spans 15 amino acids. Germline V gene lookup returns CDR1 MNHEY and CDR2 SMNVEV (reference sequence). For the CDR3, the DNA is TGTGCCAGCAGTCCGAGGACTGCTAGCTCCTACGAGCAGTACTTC. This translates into CASSPRTASSYEQYF.